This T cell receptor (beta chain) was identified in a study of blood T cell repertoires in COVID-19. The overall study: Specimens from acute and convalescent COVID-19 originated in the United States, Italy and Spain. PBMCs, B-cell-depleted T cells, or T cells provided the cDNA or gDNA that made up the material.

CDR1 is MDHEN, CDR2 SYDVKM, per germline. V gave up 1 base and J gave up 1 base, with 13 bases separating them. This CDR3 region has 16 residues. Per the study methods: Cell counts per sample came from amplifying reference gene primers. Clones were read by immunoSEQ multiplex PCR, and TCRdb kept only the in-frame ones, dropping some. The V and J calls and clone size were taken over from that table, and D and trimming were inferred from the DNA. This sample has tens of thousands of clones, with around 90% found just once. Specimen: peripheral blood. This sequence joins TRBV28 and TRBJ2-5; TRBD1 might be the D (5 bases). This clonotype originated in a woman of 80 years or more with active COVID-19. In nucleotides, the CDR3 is TGTGCCAGCAGTTTATATTCCGACAGCAGCCAAGAGACCCAGTACTTC. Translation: CASSLYSDSSQETQYF.